At least ten counts were recorded for the clone carrying this T cell receptor beta chain. On the day of bone marrow donation, the related graft donor provided peripheral blood. The sample is drawn from a study of T cells after posttransplantation cyclophosphamide. Assay used: immunoSEQ multiplex PCR; TCRdb lists only in-frame clones, some missing. Listed for the sample are roughly 41,000 clones, none seen a single time. The CDR3 spans 15 residues. Trimming took off 4 bases at V and 0 bases at J, with 10 bases between the two ends. Germline-derived CDR1 and CDR2 are SGHTA and FQGNSA. This sequence was found in a man in his thirties or forties in good health and a related stem cell transplant donor. The sample comprised PBMCs. J is TRBJ1-3 and V is TRBV7-2; D is perhaps TRBD1 (5 bases). The CDR3 sequence is CASSSPGLSGNTIYF. The CDR3 coding sequence is TGTGCCAGCAGCTCCCCGGGACTCTCTGGAAACACCATATATTTT. Full variable domain (outside the CDR3, taken from reference TRBV7-2 and TRBJ1-3): GAGVSQSPSNKVTEKGKDVELRCDPISGHTALYWYRQSLGQGLEFLIYFQGNSAPDKSGLPSDRFSAERTGGSVSTLTIQRTQQEDSAVYLCASSSPGLSGNTIYFGEGSWLTVV.